This T cell receptor beta chain was found in a study of blood T cell repertoires in COVID-19. Looking at the study overall: The United States, Italy and Spain were the sources of the acute and convalescent COVID-19 samples. Nucleic acid was either cDNA or gDNA, and it came from T cells, B-cell-depleted T cells, or PBMCs.

Germline CDR1 and CDR2: SGDLS and YYNGEE. The V gene end was trimmed by 0 bases and the J gene end by 3 bases; junction bases not matched to a gene: 1. The CDR3 sequence is 14 residues long. Original analysis: Estimates of nucleated cell counts were drawn from the amplification of reference gene primers. This table comes from immunoSEQ multiplex PCR, and its TCRdb copy is limited to in-frame clones, with some not included. V and J calls and clone size are those listed in that table; D and trimming were worked out from the DNA. The sample holds 110,000 or so clones, roughly 88% seen once. Source material: peripheral blood. This TCR was sampled from a woman aged 70-85 years who had recovered from COVID-19. V is TRBV9 and J is TRBJ2-7, with TRBD1 matching 9 bases. The CDR3: CASSVAGQGYEQYF. The DNA for the CDR3 is TGTGCCAGCAGCGTAGCGGGACAGGGCTACGAGCAGTACTTC.